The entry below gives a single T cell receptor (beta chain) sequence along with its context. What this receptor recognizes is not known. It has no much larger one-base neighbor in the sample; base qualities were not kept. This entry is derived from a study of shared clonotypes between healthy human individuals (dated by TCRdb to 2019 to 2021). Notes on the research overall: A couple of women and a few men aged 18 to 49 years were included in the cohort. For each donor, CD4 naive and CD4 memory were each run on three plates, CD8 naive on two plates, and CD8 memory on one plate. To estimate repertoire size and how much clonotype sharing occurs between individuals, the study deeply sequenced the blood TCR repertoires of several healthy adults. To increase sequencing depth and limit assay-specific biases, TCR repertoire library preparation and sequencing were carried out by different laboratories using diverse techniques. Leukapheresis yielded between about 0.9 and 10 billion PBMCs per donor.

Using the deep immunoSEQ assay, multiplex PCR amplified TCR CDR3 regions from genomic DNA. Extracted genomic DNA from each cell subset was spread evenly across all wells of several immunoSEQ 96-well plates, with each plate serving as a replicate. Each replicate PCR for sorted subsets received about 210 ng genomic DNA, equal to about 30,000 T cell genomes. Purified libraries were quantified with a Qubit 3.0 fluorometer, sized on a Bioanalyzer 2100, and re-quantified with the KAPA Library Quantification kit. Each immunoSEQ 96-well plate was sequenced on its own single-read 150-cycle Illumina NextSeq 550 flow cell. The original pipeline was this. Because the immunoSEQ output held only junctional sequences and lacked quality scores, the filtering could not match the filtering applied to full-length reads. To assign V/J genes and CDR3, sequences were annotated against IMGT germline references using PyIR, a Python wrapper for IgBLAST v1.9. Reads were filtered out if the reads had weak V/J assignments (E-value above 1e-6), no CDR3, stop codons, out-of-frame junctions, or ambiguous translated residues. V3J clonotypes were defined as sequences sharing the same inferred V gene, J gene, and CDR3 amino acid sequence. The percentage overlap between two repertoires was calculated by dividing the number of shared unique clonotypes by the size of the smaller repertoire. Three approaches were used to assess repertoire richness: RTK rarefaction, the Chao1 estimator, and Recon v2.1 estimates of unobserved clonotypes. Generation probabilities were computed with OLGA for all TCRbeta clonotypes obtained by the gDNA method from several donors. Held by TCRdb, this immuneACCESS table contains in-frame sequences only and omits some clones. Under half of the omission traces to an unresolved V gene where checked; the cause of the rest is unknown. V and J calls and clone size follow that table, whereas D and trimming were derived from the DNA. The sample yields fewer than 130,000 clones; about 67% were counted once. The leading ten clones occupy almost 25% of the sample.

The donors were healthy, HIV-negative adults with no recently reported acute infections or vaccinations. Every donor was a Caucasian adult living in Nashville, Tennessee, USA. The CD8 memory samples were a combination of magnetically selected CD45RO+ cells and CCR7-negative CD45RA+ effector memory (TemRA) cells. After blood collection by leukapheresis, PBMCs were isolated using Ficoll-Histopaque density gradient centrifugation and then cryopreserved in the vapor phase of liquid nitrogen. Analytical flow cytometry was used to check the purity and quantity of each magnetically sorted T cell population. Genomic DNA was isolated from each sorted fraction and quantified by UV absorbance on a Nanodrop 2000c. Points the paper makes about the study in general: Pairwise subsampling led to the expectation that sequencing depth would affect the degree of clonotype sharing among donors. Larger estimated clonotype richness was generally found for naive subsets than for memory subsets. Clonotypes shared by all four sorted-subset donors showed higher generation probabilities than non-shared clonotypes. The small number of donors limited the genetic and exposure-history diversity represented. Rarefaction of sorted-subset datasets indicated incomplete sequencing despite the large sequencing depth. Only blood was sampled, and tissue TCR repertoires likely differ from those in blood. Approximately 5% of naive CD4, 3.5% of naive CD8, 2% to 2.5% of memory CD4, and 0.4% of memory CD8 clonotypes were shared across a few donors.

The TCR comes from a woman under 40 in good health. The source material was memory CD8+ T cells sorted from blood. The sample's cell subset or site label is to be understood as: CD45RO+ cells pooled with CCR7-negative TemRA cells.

The DNA sequence follows: TGTGCCAGCAGCCACCCCGACGGCTACGAGCAGTACTTC. It translates as CASSHPDGYEQYF. The chain links TRBV14 with TRBJ2-5; a confident D gene designation cannot be given. The DNA end lines up better with TRBJ2-7; the J call may be wrong. CDR1 and CDR2 are drawn from the germline V gene: SGHDN, FVKESK. Reading from cysteine to phenylalanine, the CDR3 counts 13 amino acids. Only the CDR3 DNA is retained, 39 bases long and in frame from the first base.